Listed below are T cell receptor beta chains from one sample, sequenced in a study of cytomegalovirus exposure and HLA in healthy donors. Clones were read by immunoSEQ multiplex PCR, and TCRdb kept only the in-frame ones, dropping some. This table holds about 140,000 clones, around 78% found once. Sequenced: PBMCs. Receptors were obtained from a woman aged 18-30 years in good health and CMV-seropositive. CDR3s include the opening cysteine and the closing phenylalanine or tryptophan. Fields, in order: V gene, D gene, clone size, J gene, CDR3 protein. The D gene is left open where the match is weak. A clone size is listed for some rows: how often the clone was seen (once, few, many), or a class if it is expanded.

>TRBV6-6|TRBD1|NA|TRBJ1-1
CASRPPGQALNTEAFF
>TRBV5-1|NA|NA|TRBJ2-2
CASSERTNTGELFF
>TRBV6-4|NA|NA|TRBJ1-1
CASSRVANTEAFF
>TRBV27|TRBD1|NA|TRBJ1-5
CASSGGQSGQPQHF
>TRBV6-5|TRBD1|NA|TRBJ2-3
CASKLRQGSTDTQYF
>TRBV9|NA|NA|TRBJ1-2
CASSVEEGDHGYTF
>TRBV13|NA|NA|TRBJ2-2
CASSFSTGELFF
>TRBV9|NA|few|TRBJ2-6
CASSASSGANVLTF
>TRBV9|NA|NA|NA
CASSAPNGGGEQYF
>TRBV7-2|TRBD1|NA|TRBJ2-7
CASSSQDRGTSYEQYF
>TRBV18|TRBD1|few|TRBJ1-5
CASSQTGTGVSQPQHF
>TRBV29-1|NA|NA|TRBJ2-7
CSVDLGGSSYEQYF
>TRBV4-2|TRBD1|NA|TRBJ2-1
CASSQVDREFLIYNEQFF
>TRBV19|TRBD1|NA|TRBJ2-5
CASSRRDREETQYF
>TRBV19|NA|NA|TRBJ2-7
CASSPQGHLYEQYF
>TRBV19|NA|NA|TRBJ1-5
CATKDSILSNQPQHF
>TRBV7-9|NA|NA|TRBJ1-3
CASSSKGVSGNTIYF
>TRBV6-5|NA|NA|TRBJ2-7
CASSYSAGLNYEQYF
>TRBV18|NA|few|TRBJ1-6
CASSHPGAYNSPLHF
>TRBV7-2|TRBD1|NA|TRBJ1-5
CASSATGTTSNQPQHF
>TRBV15|NA|NA|TRBJ2-5
CATSPQVDQETQYF
>TRBV18|NA|NA|TRBJ1-2
CASSLDLGGYGYTF
>TRBV4-2|TRBD2|NA|TRBJ2-7
CASSQGPSGDPYEQYF
>TRBV6-1|TRBD1|few|TRBJ1-1
CASSEALRGFLRNRGRDTEAFF
>TRBV28|TRBD1|NA|TRBJ2-1
CASSTPGQGLNEQFF
>TRBV29-1|NA|NA|TRBJ1-2
CSVTGGDEVNYGYTF
>TRBV5-5|TRBD1|NA|TRBJ2-6
CASSPGTGVSGANVLTF
>TRBV9|NA|once|TRBJ1-2
CASSPPLGTIYYGYTF
>TRBV7-8|TRBD2|NA|TRBJ2-3
CASSSFGRGLAGTDTQYF
>TRBV5-4|NA|NA|TRBJ2-5
CASSLAYQETQYF
>TRBV5-4|TRBD1|NA|TRBJ2-5
CASSLQTGGVETQYF
>TRBV19|NA|NA|TRBJ2-3
CASRGGRYTDTQYF
>TRBV5-1|NA|once|TRBJ1-1
CASSSQGLGTEAFF
>TRBV10-2|NA|NA|TRBJ2-2
CASTERVGELFF
>TRBV5-1|NA|NA|TRBJ1-5
CASSLDGGSNQPQHF
>TRBV13|TRBD2|once|TRBJ2-3
CASSLRIGTSGGLSADTQYF
>TRBV6-1|NA|NA|TRBJ2-7
CASRDVGKSHYEQYF
>TRBV7-2|TRBD2|NA|TRBJ2-1
CASRGGNEQFF